A selection of T cell receptor beta chains follows, all from one sample in a study of CD8 T cells in Susac syndrome. MiXCR was run by TCRdb on the immunoSEQ multiplex PCR reads, yielding one entry per CDR3 protein. The data hold roughly 190,000 distinct CDR3 sequences, with about 91% observed a single time. Sequencing used CD4+ T cells from PBMCs. These TCRs come from a human donor with Susac syndrome. Each CDR3 is given with its conserved first and last residue. A D gene is named only where the DNA matches it firmly. Rows give clone size only sometimes, using once, few, many, or a class for an expanded clone.

v_gene,d_gene,abundance,j_gene,CDR3nt,CDR3aa
TRBV19,TRBD1,NA,TRBJ1-1,TGTGCCAGAGATCGCCGGGACAGGGAGGCCACTGAAGCTTTCTTT,CARDRRDREATEAFF
TRBV29-1,TRBD1,NA,TRBJ1-1,TGCAGCGCTGGCGGGACAGGGTTGTTTCGCACTGAAGCTTTCTTT,CSAGGTGLFRTEAFF
TRBV20-1,NA,NA,TRBJ1-1,TGCAGTGCGTCGGGGGGAAGGTACCGGAACACTGAAGCTTTCTTT,CSASGGRYRNTEAFF
TRBV5-4,NA,NA,TRBJ2-5,TGTGCCAGCAGCTTGGGGTTAGCGGCCTTCCAAGAGACCCAGTACTTC,CASSLGLAAFQETQYF
TRBV2,NA,NA,TRBJ1-6,TGTGCCAGCAAATCGGACGGCAAAAATTCACCCCTCCACTTT,CASKSDGKNSPLHF
TRBV10-1,NA,NA,TRBJ2-4,TGCGCCAGCAGTGACAGGGAGGCCAAAAACATTCAGTACTTC,CASSDREAKNIQYF
TRBV18,NA,NA,TRBJ2-5,TGTGCCAGCTCACGGCTAGATACAAAAGAGACCCAGTACTTC,CASSRLDTKETQYF
TRBV2,NA,NA,TRBJ2-2,TGTGCCACCAAAAGAAGGGGTAGCACCGGGGAGCTGTTTTTT,CATKRRGSTGELFF
TRBV2,NA,NA,TRBJ2-2,TGTGCCGGAAGACAGGGCGGGGGCGGGGAGCTGTTTTTT,CAGRQGGGGELFF
TRBV6-5,NA,NA,TRBJ1-1,TGTGCCAGCAGTTACTCGACAGGGAACACTGAAGCTTTCTTT,CASSYSTGNTEAFF
TRBV18,NA,NA,TRBJ1-4,TGTGCCAGCTCACCAACTGCGGACACCAATAATGAAAAACTGTTTTTT,CASSPTADTNNEKLFF
TRBV12-3/TRBV12-4,NA,NA,TRBJ1-1,TGTGCCAGCACCCCTGGCAGAGGAGCTTTCTTT,CASTPGRGAFF
TRBV6-6,TRBD1,NA,TRBJ1-3,TGTGCCAGCAGACTGGACAGGGAGGGAAACACCATATATTTT,CASRLDREGNTIYF
TRBV20-1,TRBD1,NA,TRBJ1-4,TGCAGTGCTAGATTACTGTTGGGACAGGGGGGGGAAAAACTGTTTTTT,CSARLLLGQGGEKLFF
TRBV29-1,NA,NA,TRBJ1-2,TGCAGCGTTGTACCCCTGGCCGGGGGCTACACCTTC,CSVVPLAGGYTF
TRBV7-3,NA,once,TRBJ1-1,TGTGCCAGCAGCTTAATGGGCCAGGGAAGCACTGAAGCTTTCTTT,CASSLMGQGSTEAFF
TRBV6-1,NA,NA,TRBJ2-2,TGTGCCAGCAGGGAGGGAAGGAACACCGGGGAGCTGTTTTTT,CASREGRNTGELFF
TRBV12-3/TRBV12-4,TRBD2,few,TRBJ2-1,TGTGCCAGCAGAGCCGGGGAGGGCTCCTACAATGAGCAGTTCTTC,CASRAGEGSYNEQFF
TRBV30,NA,NA,TRBJ1-5,TGTGCCTGGAGTTCAGAAAGCAATCAGCCCCAGCATTTT,CAWSSESNQPQHF
TRBV20-1,NA,NA,TRBJ2-1,TGCAGTGCTAGGGAATCGTACAATGAGCAGTTCTTC,CSARESYNEQFF
TRBV3-1,NA,few,TRBJ2-7,TGTGCCAGCAGCCCCTTACTACGGGCGGCCTACGAGCAGTACTTC,CASSPLLRAAYEQYF
TRBV20-1,NA,NA,TRBJ2-7,TGCAGTGCTCCTCGGACGTCGGGAAAGCAGTACTTC,CSAPRTSGKQYF
TRBV5-4,NA,NA,TRBJ2-3,TGTGCCAGCAGCTTATTGTTGGTAGGCGAGACAGATACGCAGTATTTT,CASSLLLVGETDTQYF
TRBV30,NA,NA,TRBJ2-4,TGTGCCTGGAGTCGTCCAGAGAACATTCAGTACTTC,CAWSRPENIQYF
TRBV19,NA,NA,TRBJ1-1,TGTGCCAGTAGTATAGTCAGAGGGACTGAAGCTTTCTTT,CASSIVRGTEAFF
TRBV7-3,TRBD2,NA,TRBJ2-3,TGTGCCAGCAGCTTAACGTCACTAGCGGGGGCTGGGGCAGATACGCAGTATTTT,CASSLTSLAGAGADTQYF
TRBV2,TRBD2,NA,TRBJ2-4,TGTGCCAGCAGGGGGGGACTAGCGTCAAACATTCAGTACTTC,CASRGGLASNIQYF
TRBV28,TRBD2,NA,TRBJ2-1,TGTGCCAGCGGGCTCGACGGAGGACTAGCGGGAGGGTACAATGAGCAGTTCTTC,CASGLDGGLAGGYNEQFF
TRBV3-1,NA,NA,TRBJ1-4,TGTGCCAGCAGCCAAGAGAGGCTCAGGAGACGGGGAAAACTGTTTTTT,CASSQERLRRRGKLFF
TRBV9,NA,NA,TRBJ1-5,TGTGCCAGCAGCGTAGCCCCGGGGAGCAATCAGCCCCAGCATTTT,CASSVAPGSNQPQHF
TRBV6-4,NA,NA,TRBJ2-3,TGTGCCAGCAGTGAAGGGGGCACAGATACGCAGTATTTT,CASSEGGTDTQYF
TRBV7-3,TRBD1,once,TRBJ1-1,TGTGCCAGCAGCTTAGAGGGGGCGCCGAACACTGAAGCTTTCTTT,CASSLEGAPNTEAFF
TRBV12-3/TRBV12-4,NA,NA,TRBJ2-3,TGTGCCAGCATCCTTTCTGGGACTTCAGATACGCAGTATTTT,CASILSGTSDTQYF
TRBV2,TRBD2,NA,TRBJ2-5,TGTGCCGGCTCAGGACTAGCGGTAGCCAGGGCCCAGTACTTC,CAGSGLAVARAQYF
TRBV7-2,TRBD2,NA,TRBJ2-1,TGTGCCAGCAGCGCAACTAGCGGGATTAACAATGAGCAGTTCTTC,CASSATSGINNEQFF
TRBV3-1,TRBD1,NA,TRBJ1-1,TGTGCCAGCAGCCAGCGGGGGACAGGGGGCTTGGGCACTGAAGCTTTCTTT,CASSQRGTGGLGTEAFF
TRBV20-1,NA,NA,TRBJ1-5,TGCAGTGCTAAATATAGCAATCAGCCCCAGCATTTT,CSAKYSNQPQHF
TRBV6-1,NA,NA,TRBJ2-5,TGTGCCAGCAGCATAGTTTCAGAAGAGACCCAGTACTTC,CASSIVSEETQYF
TRBV6-5,TRBD1,once,TRBJ1-1,TGTGCCAGCAGTTACTCTAACGATGGACAGGGCGAAGCTTTCTTT,CASSYSNDGQGEAFF
TRBV6-6,NA,NA,TRBJ2-5,TGTGCCAGCAGAGAACAGGGTAGGGGGGAGACCCAGTACTTC,CASREQGRGETQYF
TRBV7-8,NA,NA,TRBJ2-1,TGTGCCAGCACCCCAAAGCGGGTTACGTTGGGGAATGAGCAGTTCTTC,CASTPKRVTLGNEQFF
TRBV10-3,TRBD2,NA,TRBJ2-1,TGTGCCATCAGCGCACTAGCGGGAGGTCACAATGAGCAGTTCTTC,CAISALAGGHNEQFF
TRBV7-2,NA,NA,TRBJ2-2,TGTGCCAGCAGCTTAGCGCTGGCAGGGCGGACCGGGGAGCTGTTTTTT,CASSLALAGRTGELFF
TRBV28,NA,once,TRBJ2-7,TGTGCCAGCACCACCGATCTTGGGCTAGAGCAGTACTTC,CASTTDLGLEQYF
TRBV15,NA,NA,TRBJ1-1,TGTGCCACCAGCAGGAAGTCAAACACTGAAGCTTTCTTT,CATSRKSNTEAFF
TRBV20-1,TRBD1,NA,TRBJ1-2,TGCAGTGCCAGAGAGCAGGGGGGCCCTTATGGCTACACCTTC,CSAREQGGPYGYTF
TRBV11-2,NA,NA,TRBJ2-1,TGTGCCAGCAGCTTAGGAGGGGTAAACAATGAGCAGTTCTTC,CASSLGGVNNEQFF
TRBV9,NA,NA,TRBJ2-2,TGTGCCAGCAGCCCGAGAAGACAGAACACCGGGGAGCTGTTTTTT,CASSPRRQNTGELFF
TRBV12-3/TRBV12-4,TRBD1,NA,TRBJ2-7,TGTGCCAGCAGTTTAGCGACAGGGGAAGTCTACGAGCAGTACTTC,CASSLATGEVYEQYF
TRBV20-1,NA,NA,TRBJ1-2,TGCAGTGCTAAGAACCTGTATGGCTACACCTTC,CSAKNLYGYTF
TRBV3-1,NA,NA,TRBJ2-3,TGTGCCAGCAGCCGCGAGGGAGCGGGAGATACGCAGTATTTT,CASSREGAGDTQYF